One sample yielded the 24 T cell receptor beta chains listed below, sequenced in a study of shared clonotypes between healthy human individuals. Method: immunoSEQ multiplex PCR; TCRdb's copy keeps in-frame clones and lacks some. The table includes a few million clones, around 95% detected once. Sequenced sample: naive CD4+ T cells sorted from blood. Subset here: CD45RA+ positively selected. Every receptor here comes from a man aged 18-30 years in good health.

V gene TRBV10-2 combines with J gene TRBJ1-2; 7 nucleotides align to TRBD1. V lost 2 bases, J lost 4 bases, and 4 bases stayed unmatched. The CDR3 loop spans 14 amino acids. The germline gives CDR1 WSHSY, CDR2 SAAADI. The CDR3 sequence: CASSEGTDIYGYTF. CDR3 nucleotides: TGCGCCAGCAGTGAGGGGACAGACATCTATGGCTACACCTTC.

The chain joins TRBV5-8 to TRBJ1-2; D is ambiguous. The CDR3 length is 16 residues. V gave up 0 bases and J gave up 0 bases, with 12 bases separating them. Germline values: CDR1 SGHTS, CDR2 YDEGEE. The CDR3 DNA reads as TGTGCCAGCAGCTTGGCCAGGAGGCCCGCTAACTATGGCTACACCTTC. Its translation is CASSLARRPANYGYTF.

This chain links TRBV6-1 with TRBJ1-4; TRBD1 might be the D (5 bases). This CDR3 contains 15 residues. CDR1 MNHNS and CDR2 SASEGT come from the germline V gene. The V gene lost 4 bases and the J gene lost 4 bases, with 13 bases spanning the gap. The CDR3 DNA reads TGTGCCAGCAGTGGGGTTGGACAAGATAATGAAAAACTGTTTTTT. Its protein is CASSGVGQDNEKLFF.

The chain links TRBV15 to TRBJ2-7; TRBD1 or TRBD2 may be the D gene (6 bases each). The V gene's germline CDR1 is LNHNV and CDR2 YYDKDF (reference sequence). The V and J ends lost 8 bases and 6 bases respectively, with 23 bases between them. This CDR3 region has 15 residues. For the CDR3, the DNA is TGTGCCACCGGGGGGCGGACCAAGAAAACCTGCGAGCAGTACTTC. Translation: CATGGRTKKTCEQYF.

This CDR3 reads CASSFGTGKNQETQYF. As DNA, the CDR3 is TGTGCCAGCAGTTTCGGGACAGGAAAAAACCAAGAGACCCAGTACTTC. J is TRBJ2-5 and V is TRBV27, with 8 bases fitting TRBD1. This CDR3 is built from 16 residues. In germline, CDR1 is MNHEY, CDR2 SMNVEV (reference sequence). The trim removed 3 bases at V and 0 bases at J, leaving 6 bases unmatched.

The V call is TRBV10-3, the J call TRBJ2-7; 7 bases are shared with TRBD2. Germline CDR1 and CDR2: ENHRY and SYGVKD. The CDR3 length is 15 residues. Trimming took 3 bases from V and 3 from J; bases not matched to a gene: 8. The CDR3 nucleotides read TGTGCCATCAGTGAAGGCGGCGGGAGAAGCTACGAGCAGTACTTC. This translates into CAISEGGGRSYEQYF.

CDR3 bases: TGCGCCAGCAGCCAAGTGGGCAGCCGTAATCTTGAGCAGTACTTC. Translation gives CASSQVGSRNLEQYF. V usage is TRBV4-1 and J usage is TRBJ2-7; D not certain. The germline V and J ends were trimmed by 1 base and 7 bases, with 17 bases remaining between them. Germline V lookup: CDR1 MGHRA, CDR2 YSYEKL. This CDR3 region has 15 residues.

This sequence joins TRBV27 and TRBJ2-5; D ambiguous. Germline CDR1 MNHEY, CDR2 SMNVEV (reference sequence). CDR3 size: 13 residues. Trimming pared 5 bases from V and 0 bases from J, leaving 7 bases between. In DNA form, the CDR3 reads TGTGCCAGCAGTATTGCGAACCAAGAGACCCAGTACTTC. This encodes CASSIANQETQYF.

The chain links TRBV19 to TRBJ2-5, with D perhaps TRBD2 (5 bases). The germline gives CDR1 LNHDA, CDR2 SQIVND (reference sequence). This CDR3 is built from 15 residues. V shed 2 bases and J shed 0 bases, with 10 bases lying between them. CDR3 sequence reads: CASSIYGLNQETQYF. The CDR3 nucleotides are TGTGCCAGTAGTATATATGGACTGAACCAAGAGACCCAGTACTTC. The full variable domain, rest sourced from reference TRBV19 and TRBJ2-5, is DGGITQSPKYLFRKEGQNVTLSCEQNLNHDAMYWYRQDPGQGLRLIYYSQIVNDFQKGDIAEGYSVSREKKESFPLTVTSAQKNPTAFYLCASSIYGLNQETQYFGPGTRLLVL.

The rearrangement joins TRBV7-9 to TRBJ2-7; D may be TRBD1 (5 bases). The CDR3 is 14 amino acids. Germline CDR1 SEHNR, CDR2 FQNEAQ (reference sequence). Trimming took off 0 bases at V and 2 bases at J, with 8 bases between the two ends. The CDR3 DNA reads TGTGCCAGCAGCTTAGCGGAAGGGGCCTACGAGCAGTACTTC. Encoded protein: CASSLAEGAYEQYF. The whole variable domain, remainder taken from reference TRBV7-9 and TRBJ2-7, is DTGVSQNPRHKITKRGQNVTFRCDPISEHNRLYWYRQTLGQGPEFLTYFQNEAQLEKSRLLSDRFSAERPKGSFSTLEIQRTEQGDSAMYLCASSLAEGAYEQYFGPGTRLTVT.

The rearrangement links TRBV10-2 to TRBJ2-7; the D gene is possibly TRBD2 (6 bases). V was shortened by 2 bases and J by 2 bases, with 16 bases between the two germline ends. Germline lookup yields CDR1 WSHSY and CDR2 SAAADI. The CDR3 spans 16 residues. For the CDR3, the DNA is TGCGCCAGCAGTGAGCGGGGGTTAGCCCGTCCCTACGAGCAGTACTTC. Protein product: CASSERGLARPYEQYF.

On this clone: One junction end disagrees with the germline gene, perhaps due to a read error. The chain links TRBV30 to TRBJ1-2; 7 bases are a match to TRBD1. This CDR3 has 12 residues. Germline CDR1 reads GTSNPN; CDR2 reads SVGIG (reference sequence). This chain's CDR3 is CTWTTGNYGYTF. The CDR3 region has the DNA TGTACCTGGACGACAGGGAACTATGGCTACACCTTC. The entire variable domain, with the rest obtained from reference TRBV30 and TRBJ1-2, is as follows: SQTIHQWPATLVQPVGSPLSLECTVEGTSNPNLYWYRQAAGRGLQLLFYSVGIGQISSEVPQNLSASRPQDRQFILSSKKLLLSDSGFYLCTWTTGNYGYTFGSGTRLTVV.

The rearrangement uses TRBV6-6 and TRBJ2-1, with 7 bases that match TRBD2. CDR1 and CDR2 (germline): MNHNY, SVGAGI (reference sequence). This CDR3 is built from 14 residues. V was clipped by 4 bases and J by 3 bases; unmatched bases: 3. The CDR3 nucleotides read TGTGCCAGCAGTTTGGGGGGGAACTACAATGAGCAGTTCTTC. Its translation is CASSLGGNYNEQFF.

The chain joins TRBV12-5 to TRBJ1-4; D remains ambiguous. Germline-derived CDR1 and CDR2 are LGHNT and FRNRAP. Trimming pared 5 bases from V and 3 bases from J, leaving 19 bases between. CDR3 length equals 17 residues. DNA of the CDR3: TGTGCTAGTGGTCGGACGGGCTCAAGCAACCCTAATGAAAAACTGTTTTTT. It codes for CASGRTGSSNPNEKLFF.

V is TRBV7-2 and J is TRBJ2-3, with TRBD2 as a possible D gene (7 bases). The CDR3 sequence is 15 residues long. Trimming removed 4 bases at V and 4 bases at J, with 15 bases between. Germline loops: CDR1 SGHTA, CDR2 FQGNSA. CDR3 sequence reads: CASSSRGGQADTQYF. The DNA of the CDR3 is TGTGCCAGCAGCTCCCGCGGGGGCCAAGCAGATACGCAGTATTTT.

The V gene is TRBV7-2, the J gene TRBJ2-7; D not resolved. The CDR3 extends over 16 amino acids. V was cut by 2 bases and J by 0 bases, with 14 bases left in between. Per the germline V gene, CDR1 is SGHTA and CDR2 is FQGNSA. CDR3 protein: CASSLWAFSDSYEQYF. CDR3 sequence (DNA): TGTGCCAGCAGCTTATGGGCCTTTTCGGACTCCTACGAGCAGTACTTC.

The CDR3 region has the DNA TGCGCCAGCAGCTGGGACAGGGCGGTGAACACTGAAGCTTTCTTT. Amino acids: CASSWDRAVNTEAFF. The V call is TRBV5-1, the J call TRBJ1-1; TRBD1 matches 9 bases. Germline CDR1 SGHRS, CDR2 YFSETQ. This CDR3 comprises 15 residues. Losses at the gene ends were 3 bases for V and 0 bases for J; bases not matched to a gene: 3.

In DNA form, the CDR3 reads TGTGCCAGCAGCGTAGATCGGTCCCAAGAGACCCAGTACTTC. This translates into CASSVDRSQETQYF. The chain uses TRBV9 and TRBJ2-5, with D uncertain. Deletions cut 0 bases from V and 1 base from J, with 7 bases between. This CDR3 comprises 14 residues. The germline V gene has CDR1 SGDLS and CDR2 YYNGEE.

This chain connects TRBV18 to TRBJ2-2; TRBD1 matches at 8 bases. V was pared by 3 bases and J by 10 bases, with 10 bases of the junction left unmatched. Germline CDR1 is KGHSH and CDR2 is LQKENI. This CDR3 has 15 amino acids. The chain's CDR3 is CASSPSGQGTVELFF. CDR3 DNA sequence: TGTGCCAGCTCACCCTCCGGACAGGGTACAGTGGAGCTGTTTTTT.

The chain employs TRBV28 and TRBJ2-4; D is ambiguous. Germline V gene sequence: CDR1 MDHEN, CDR2 SYDVKM. The germline V and J ends were trimmed by 5 bases and 11 bases, with 13 bases remaining between them. This CDR3 spans 12 amino acids. CDR3 sequence: CASSLRLGFQYF. In DNA form, the CDR3 reads TGTGCCAGCAGTCTTAGACTGGGTTTTCAGTACTTC.

The CDR3 sequence: CASIRGRGNSGANVLTF. The CDR3 nucleotides are TGTGCCAGCATTCGAGGACGAGGTAACTCTGGGGCCAACGTCCTGACTTTC. V is TRBV2 and J is TRBJ2-6, with unresolved D. This CDR3 contains 17 residues. Germline loops: CDR1 SNHLY, CDR2 FYNNEI. Between the trimmed V and J ends, which lost 7 bases and 0 bases, there was a span of 16 bases.

The chain uses TRBV27 and TRBJ1-2; 11 nucleotides line up with TRBD1. Looked up from germline, CDR1 is MNHEY and CDR2 is SMNVEV (reference sequence). Unmatched junction bases numbered 3, after V lost 3 bases and J lost 3 bases. The CDR3 covers 15 residues. The CDR3, as DNA: TGTGCCAGCAGTTTTGGACAGGGGGCCTACTATGGCTACACCTTC. This encodes CASSFGQGAYYGYTF.

The V gene is TRBV5-4, the J gene TRBJ1-1; D uncertain. CDR1 is SGHNT and CDR2 is YYREEE in the germline V gene (reference sequence). The V end lost 4 bases, the J end lost 4 bases, and 17 bases lay between the germline ends. The CDR3 totals 15 residues. The CDR3 protein is CASSLWANAGTEAFF. The CDR3 DNA reads TGTGCCAGCAGCCTCTGGGCGAATGCAGGCACTGAAGCTTTCTTT.

V gene TRBV4-2 combines with J gene TRBJ1-1; D is undetermined. The CDR3 covers 15 residues. In germline, CDR1 is LGHNA, CDR2 YNFKEQ. Trimming shortened V by 2 bases and J by 1 base, and 11 bases separated the two germline ends. The CDR3 coding sequence is TGTGCCAGCAGCCAAACTCGGTCGGGGAACACTGAAGCTTTCTTT. This translates into CASSQTRSGNTEAFF.